The 19 T cell receptor beta chains below were found in one sample sequenced in a study of technical replicates of blood from a handful of donors. Measured with immunoSEQ multiplex PCR; TCRdb has only the in-frame clones, and not every one. Here the sample spans some 91,000 clones, approximately 95% being singletons. Sequencing used T cells isolated from PBMCs. These receptors came from a human donor in good health.

The chain couples TRBV5-1 to TRBJ1-4, with 8 bases aligning to TRBD1. J lost 7 bases, V lost 4 bases, and 12 bases had no gene match. The CDR3 runs to 16 residues. CDR1 and CDR2 (germline): SGHRS, YFSETQ. The CDR3, as DNA: TGCGCCAGCAGCCCGGCCATCCAGGGGGCCAGTGAAAAACTGTTTTTT. Translating it yields CASSPAIQGASEKLFF.

This sequence joins TRBV4-2 and TRBJ2-7, with D maybe TRBD2 (6 bases). V lost 1 base to trimming and J lost 10 bases, with 11 bases between them. Germline loops: CDR1 LGHNA, CDR2 YNFKEQ. The CDR3 spans 12 residues. CDR3 nucleotide sequence: TGTGCCAGCAGCCAAGGGCGGGATCAACAGTACTTC. Translation: CASSQGRDQQYF.

The J gene is TRBJ2-3, the V gene TRBV19; no firm D call. The V end was cut by 6 bases, the J end by 0 bases, with 13 bases between. The CDR3 is made up of 15 amino acids. Germline CDR1 and CDR2: LNHDA and SQIVND (reference sequence). The CDR3, as DNA: TGTGCCAGTAGCCCTCGAGATACTAGCACAGATACGCAGTATTTT. Translating gives CASSPRDTSTDTQYF.

The genes are TRBV5-1 and TRBJ2-7, with D maybe TRBD1 (6 bases). The CDR3 covers 13 residues. CDR1 and CDR2 from the germline V gene are SGHRS and YFSETQ. V shed 2 bases and J shed 4 bases, with 10 bases lying between them. CDR3 residues: CASSLGTNYEQYF. CDR3 sequence (DNA): TGCGCCAGCAGCTTAGGGACAAATTACGAGCAGTACTTC.

The chain recombines TRBV7-3 with TRBJ1-1, with a possible D match to TRBD1 (5 bases). V was trimmed by 4 bases and J by 5 bases, leaving 11 bases between them. CDR3 length: 13 residues. The germline CDR1 and CDR2 sequences are SGHTA and FQGTGA. The chain's CDR3 is CASSSLPGTEAFF. The CDR3 bases are TGTGCCAGCAGCTCCCTGCCAGGGACTGAAGCTTTCTTT. The variable domain in full, with the rest retrieved from reference TRBV7-3 and TRBJ1-1, is GAGVSQTPSNKVTEKGKYVELRCDPISGHTALYWYRQSLGQGPEFLIYFQGTGAADDSGLPNDRFFAVRPEGSVSTLKIQRTERGDSAVYLCASSSLPGTEAFFGQGTRLTVV.

CDR3 nucleotides: TGTGCCAGTAGTGGCGGCCTTTCCAATTCACCCCTCCACTTT. The encoded protein is CASSGGLSNSPLHF. This sequence joins TRBV19 and TRBJ1-6; D is ambiguous. Germline assignment: CDR1 LNHDA and CDR2 SQIVND (reference sequence). V was cut by 5 bases and J by 7 bases, with 12 bases left in between. This CDR3 has 14 residues.

Here the CDR3 reads CASSFLQQETQYF. The CDR3 nucleotides are TGTGCCAGCAGTTTTTTACAGCAAGAGACCCAGTACTTC. J is TRBJ2-5 and V is TRBV27, with D uncertain. The CDR3 is 13 amino acids. Germline V gives CDR1 MNHEY, CDR2 SMNVEV (reference sequence). V was pared by 3 bases and J by 2 bases, with 7 bases between.

The rearrangement links TRBV6-5 to TRBJ2-7; 8 bases align to TRBD1. Germline loops: CDR1 MNHEY, CDR2 SVGAGI. V lost 6 bases and J lost 4; bases outside the gene matches: 11. This CDR3 has 15 amino acids. CDR3 in DNA: TGTGCCAGCAGCCTTCGGACAGGGAATCCATACGAGCAGTACTTC. Translation gives CASSLRTGNPYEQYF.

This clone has just one count. The V gene is TRBV6-1, the J gene TRBJ2-7, with D maybe TRBD1 (6 bases). Per the germline V gene, CDR1 is MNHNS and CDR2 is SASEGT. V was pared by 9 bases and J by 6 bases, with 21 bases between. The length of the CDR3 is 14 residues. In DNA form, the CDR3 reads TGTGCCAGTAAGCCCGGGACAATCACCGGCGAGCAGTACTTC. As protein: CASKPGTITGEQYF.

This chain connects TRBV4-2 to TRBJ2-5; 11 bases are shared with TRBD2. CDR1 is LGHNA and CDR2 is YNFKEQ in the germline V gene. J gave up 4 bases and V 2 bases, and 12 bases lay outside the gene matches. The CDR3 is 18 residues long. Here the CDR3 DNA reads TGTGCCAGCAGCCAACCACTTGATAGCGGGGGGGCCCCAGAGACCCAGTACTTC. Its translation is CASSQPLDSGGAPETQYF.

The genes are TRBV30 and TRBJ2-3; D possibly corresponds to TRBD2 (5 bases). The V gene's germline CDR1 is GTSNPN and CDR2 SVGIG (reference sequence). The ends were cut back, 8 bases at V and 0 bases at J, with 15 bases in the middle. This CDR3 has 14 residues. CDR3 nucleotides: TGTGCCGGGGAGCGGCTTCTAAGCACAGATACGCAGTATTTT. It specifies CAGERLLSTDTQYF.

The rearrangement links TRBV9 to TRBJ2-3; D gene unclear. The V gene's germline CDR1 is SGDLS and CDR2 YYNGEE. The CDR3 totals 13 residues. V was cut by 2 bases and J by 0 bases, with 4 bases left in between. The CDR3 DNA sequence: TGTGCCAGCAGCGTGTCTAGCACAGATACGCAGTATTTT. Residues: CASSVSSTDTQYF.

V gene TRBV5-1 combines with J gene TRBJ2-1, with 7 bases fitting TRBD1. The V and J ends lost 1 base and 9 bases, in that order; junction bases with no gene match: 4. The germline gives CDR1 SGHRS, CDR2 YFSETQ. CDR3 length equals 13 residues. CDR3: CASSLTGAFEQFF. CDR3 nucleotide sequence: TGCGCCAGCAGCTTGACAGGGGCCTTTGAGCAGTTCTTC.

The chain is built from TRBV25-1 and TRBJ1-2; 7 bases map to TRBD1. This CDR3 has 14 amino acids. Trimming at V came to 3 bases and at J to 5 bases, leaving 6 bases not matched to a gene. From germline, CDR1 is MGHDK and CDR2 SYGVNS. The CDR3 protein is CASSETGSPYGYTF. DNA for the CDR3: TGTGCCAGCAGTGAGACAGGGAGTCCATATGGCTACACCTTC.

The chain has TRBV14 and TRBJ2-5; 7 bases agree with TRBD2. V dropped 5 bases and J dropped 4; count of bases not matched to a gene: 10. Germline loops: CDR1 SGHDN, CDR2 FVKESK. This CDR3 is built from 15 residues. The CDR3 here is CASSWVAGVVETQYF. The CDR3 DNA is TGTGCCAGCAGCTGGGTGGCGGGAGTTGTAGAGACCCAGTACTTC.

The V and J genes are TRBV18 and TRBJ2-7; 7 bases line up with TRBD1. V shed 1 base and J 2 bases; nucleotides not matched to a gene: 2. The V gene's germline CDR1 is KGHSH and CDR2 LQKENI. This CDR3 has 14 amino acids. The CDR3 nucleotides read TGTGCCAGCTCACCACGGACAGGTACCTACGAGCAGTACTTC. Translated: CASSPRTGTYEQYF.

The gene calls are TRBV11-3 and TRBJ1-2; D remains unclear. The V end lost 5 bases, the J end lost 8 bases, and 15 bases lay between the germline ends. Looked up from germline, CDR1 is SGHNT and CDR2 is YENEEA. The CDR3 covers 13 residues. The CDR3 coding sequence is TGTGCCAGCAGCCCAGGAGGTTTGGTCGGCTACACCTTC. Its protein product is CASSPGGLVGYTF.

The V and J genes are TRBV10-3 and TRBJ2-2; D is possibly TRBD2 (6 bases). Germline loops: CDR1 ENHRY, CDR2 SYGVKD. CDR3 length: 12 amino acids. Trimming pared 9 bases from V and 5 bases from J, leaving 10 bases between. CDR3 sequence: CAIRAGTGELFF. DNA for the CDR3: TGTGCCATAAGGGCGGGGACCGGGGAGCTGTTTTTT.

This chain connects TRBV11-2 to TRBJ2-5; maybe TRBD2 (5 bases). Germline V gene data show CDR1 as SGHAT and CDR2 as FQNNGV. The V gene lost 6 bases and the J gene lost 2 bases, with 13 bases spanning the gap. This CDR3 contains 14 residues. The CDR3 protein is CASRALSGQETQYF. CDR3 DNA sequence: TGTGCCAGCAGAGCCTTATCGGGGCAAGAGACCCAGTACTTC.